One T cell receptor (beta chain) is described in this entry. Its target is unknown. Per the germline V gene, CDR1 is LGHNA and CDR2 is YSLEER. This CDR3 has 15 residues. Trimming stripped 0 bases from V and 3 bases from J, with 11 bases between. This sample was taken from a study of breast tumors, draining lymph nodes, adjacent tissues. Findings of the study overall: Findings are consistent with lymph node origin and intratumoral expansion of most tumor T cells. The lymph node origin of tumor T cells was framed as consistent with a hypothesis, not demonstrated. Tumor repertoires ranked between lymph nodes and nontumor tissue in diversity, with V and J gene preferences. Luminal-like breast cancer showed significantly greater tumor-nontumor repertoire similarity than basal-like breast cancer did.

The lymph nodes were axillary draining lymph nodes from breast cancer patients. TCRdb recomputed calls from the multiplex PCR reads with MiXCR, one row per CDR3 protein. Of over 150,000 distinct CDR3 sequences listed, 30% to 40% were seen once; the top ten hold around 4.5%. The specimen was axillary lymph node tissue. This chain links TRBV4-3 with TRBJ1-1; D is possibly TRBD1 (5 bases). This sequence originates from a female donor with breast cancer. Some clones in this sample may be carry-over from other donors' samples. CDR3 in amino acids: CASSQDWGDDTEAFF. The CDR3 DNA follows: TGCGCCAGCAGCCAAGATTGGGGGGACGACACTGAAGCTTTCTTT.